The clone carrying this T cell receptor beta chain came up many times. Antigen: not known. CDR1 is SGHVS, CDR2 FQNEAQ, per germline. The J segment lost 9 bases and the V segment lost 8 bases, leaving 6 bases of the junction unmatched. The CDR3 sequence is 12 residues long. The authors made TCR cDNA by 5'RACE template switching, adding a universal primer site and UMIs. MiXCR, applied by TCRdb to the 5' RACE reads, yields one record per CDR3 protein. The table includes 230,000 or so distinct CDR3 sequences, more than 3.5% detected once. The sample originates from a study of T cells after yellow fever vaccination. Study-level findings and limits: Clonotypes shared by both compartments, CD4 and CD8, made up a small share. There was a possibility that FACS-sorted repertoires contained abundant clonotypes contaminating from the bulk population.

The TCR comes from a man between 18 and 29 years old who received the YFV17D yellow fever vaccine. This chain connects TRBV7-8 to TRBJ2-1, with 8 bases identical to TRBD1. The sequences come from PBMCs, collected 15 days after the yellow fever booster vaccination. Here the CDR3 DNA reads TGTGCCAGCGGATCAGGGGGCGGTGAGCAGTTCTTC. This codes for CASGSGGGEQFF.